Following are 25 T cell receptor beta chains from one sample sequenced in a study of cytomegalovirus exposure and HLA in healthy donors. In the PCR, 60 Vbeta and 13 Jbeta primers were used. Sequencing used immunoSEQ multiplex PCR; TCRdb keeps in-frame clones, though not all of them. The data contain 200,000 or so clones, 82% of them singletons. Sample: PBMCs. The receptor source for this set is a boy under 10 years old in good health and CMV-seronegative.

Worth noting for this clone: The sample carries other DNA sequences with the same CDR3. The V gene is TRBV7-9, the J gene TRBJ2-7; D possibly corresponds to TRBD2 (5 bases). CDR3 length equals 15 residues. Per germline, CDR1 SEHNR and CDR2 FQNEAQ (reference sequence). V was cut by 5 bases and J by 3 bases, with 17 bases left in between. The CDR3 loop reads CASSLVDSPVYEQYF. The DNA of the CDR3 is TGTGCCAGCAGCCTAGTGGACTCCCCCGTCTACGAGCAGTACTTC.

In DNA, the CDR3 is TGTGCCAGCAGCCTGTGGACAGGGGCCCCCTACAATGAGCAGTTCTTC. This encodes CASSLWTGAPYNEQFF. This sequence joins TRBV7-9 and TRBJ2-1; 9 nucleotides line up with TRBD1. V lost 5 bases, J lost 2 bases, and 7 bases stayed unmatched. The CDR3 length is 16 residues. Germline V gene sequence: CDR1 SEHNR, CDR2 FQNEAQ (reference sequence).

The V call is TRBV19, the J call TRBJ1-5, with a possible D match to TRBD1 (5 bases). CDR3 size: 14 residues. The germline V gene encodes CDR1 LNHDA and CDR2 SQIVND (reference sequence). V was clipped by 5 bases and J by 3 bases, with 11 bases between them. The CDR3 sequence is CASSVDRYNQPQHF. The CDR3 DNA reads as TGTGCCAGTAGTGTCGACAGATACAATCAGCCCCAGCATTTT.

This clone has just a few counts. The V call is TRBV7-9, the J call TRBJ1-1; 8 bases map to TRBD1. J gave up 3 bases and V 3 bases, and 3 bases lay outside the gene matches. Germline CDR1 is SEHNR and CDR2 is FQNEAQ (reference sequence). This CDR3 contains 14 residues. The CDR3 protein is CASSFPTGDTEAFF. In DNA form, the CDR3 reads TGTGCCAGCAGCTTTCCGACAGGGGACACTGAAGCTTTCTTT.

The gene calls are TRBV18 and TRBJ2-1; perhaps TRBD2 as D (6 bases). CDR1 and CDR2 (germline): KGHSH, LQKENI. V shed 5 bases and J shed 1 base, with 12 bases lying between them. This CDR3 is 15 amino acids long. Written as DNA, the CDR3 is TGTGCCAGCTCAGCCGGGACTCCTTCCTACAATGAGCAGTTCTTC. Its translation: CASSAGTPSYNEQFF.

The chain recombines TRBV4-2 with TRBJ2-7; 7 nucleotides line up with TRBD1. There are 18 residues in the CDR3. Trimming removed 1 base from V and 0 bases from J; junction bases left unmatched: 12. Per germline, CDR1 LGHNA and CDR2 YNFKEQ. The CDR3 coding sequence is TGTGCCAGCAGCCAAGGATGGGACAGCCTATTAAGCTCCTACGAGCAGTACTTC. It specifies CASSQGWDSLLSSYEQYF.

The CDR3 sequence is CASSPYRGGELFF. The CDR3 bases are TGTGCCAGCAGTCCCTACAGGGGTGGGGAGCTGTTTTTT. The J gene is TRBJ2-2, the V gene TRBV27, with 7 bases fitting TRBD1. The germline V gene has CDR1 MNHEY and CDR2 SMNVEV (reference sequence). Unmatched junction bases numbered 5, after V lost 5 bases and J lost 8 bases. The CDR3 length is 13 residues.

This clone is a singleton in its sample. This chain uses TRBV12-5 with TRBJ1-1, with 7 nucleotides matching TRBD1. The V and J ends lost 4 bases and 9 bases, in that order; junction bases with no gene match: 5. Germline values: CDR1 LGHNT, CDR2 FRNRAP. This CDR3 comprises 12 residues. This CDR3 reads CASGSPGQQAFF. The CDR3 DNA reads as TGTGCTAGTGGTTCCCCGGGACAGCAAGCTTTCTTT.

This rearrangement joins TRBV5-5 to TRBJ2-3; maybe TRBD1 (5 bases). Germline V CDR1 and CDR2: SGHKS, YYEKEE (reference sequence). This CDR3 has 14 amino acids. Trimming removed 0 bases from V and 3 bases from J, with 8 bases in between. The CDR3 DNA is TGTGCCAGCAGCTTGGGGGGCCGAACAGATACGCAGTATTTT. Its protein product is CASSLGGRTDTQYF.

The gene calls are TRBV11-2 and TRBJ1-5, with D unclear. Germline V gene lookup returns CDR1 SGHAT and CDR2 FQNNGV. V gave up 1 base and J gave up 1 base, with 8 bases separating them. The CDR3 has 15 residues. CDR3 sequence: CASSLAGLSNQPQHF. DNA of the CDR3: TGTGCCAGCAGCTTAGCCGGTTTAAGCAATCAGCCCCAGCATTTT.

The chain links TRBV27 to TRBJ1-2, with 8 bases that match TRBD1. The length of the CDR3 is 16 residues. Germline V gene data show CDR1 as MNHEY and CDR2 as SMNVEV (reference sequence). V was clipped by 6 bases and J by 4 bases; unmatched bases: 13. As DNA, the CDR3 is TGTGCCAGCAGCCGTTTAGGACAGGGAGGTTCCTATGGCTACACCTTC. Its translation: CASSRLGQGGSYGYTF.

The chain uses TRBV4-2 and TRBJ2-7; 11 positions match TRBD2. From germline, CDR1 is LGHNA and CDR2 YNFKEQ. V dropped 0 bases and J dropped 3; count of bases not matched to a gene: 7. The CDR3 contains 17 residues. The CDR3 loop reads CASSQEFGSGGVYEQYF. The CDR3 bases are TGTGCCAGCAGCCAAGAATTCGGTAGCGGGGGGGTCTACGAGCAGTACTTC.

V gene TRBV19 combines with J gene TRBJ2-4; 7 bases agree with TRBD1. The CDR3 is made up of 16 amino acids. In germline, CDR1 is LNHDA, CDR2 SQIVND (reference sequence). The trim removed 4 bases at V and 0 bases at J, leaving 6 bases unmatched. CDR3 amino acids: CASSTQGNLAKNIQYF. Written as DNA, the CDR3 is TGTGCCAGTAGTACACAGGGGAATCTAGCCAAAAACATTCAGTACTTC.

This chain joins TRBV7-2 and TRBJ2-2, with TRBD2 matching over 7 bases. Germline lookup yields CDR1 SGHTA and CDR2 FQGNSA. The CDR3 sequence is 13 residues long. V dropped 6 bases and J dropped 5; count of bases not matched to a gene: 3. The CDR3 sequence: CASSQRGTGELFF. The DNA for the CDR3 is TGTGCCAGCAGTCAGCGGGGAACCGGGGAGCTGTTTTTT.

The chain employs TRBV4-1 and TRBJ1-5, with D perhaps TRBD1 (6 bases). The CDR3 is 17 amino acids. Germline CDR1 reads MGHRA; CDR2 reads YSYEKL. V lost 1 base to trimming and J lost 6 bases, with 19 bases between them. CDR3 coding DNA: TGCGCCAGCAGCCAAGCCGGGGGGCAGGGAGGGAGTCAGCCCCAGCATTTT. Translating gives CASSQAGGQGGSQPQHF.

The CDR3 protein is CAYWRVMNTEAFF. As DNA, the CDR3 is TGTGCCTATTGGCGGGTAATGAACACTGAAGCTTTCTTT. The V gene is TRBV30, the J gene TRBJ1-1, with unresolved D. V was shortened by 7 bases and J by 0 bases, with 12 bases between the two germline ends. The CDR3 covers 13 residues. Germline loops: CDR1 GTSNPN, CDR2 SVGIG (reference sequence).

The J gene is TRBJ2-2, the V gene TRBV5-1; D unclear. V dropped 1 base and J dropped 1 base, with 11 bases sitting between them. The length of the CDR3 is 16 residues. Per germline, CDR1 SGHRS and CDR2 YFSETQ. The CDR3 loop reads CASSLLAGWNTGELFF. CDR3 coding DNA: TGCGCCAGCAGCTTGTTGGCCGGGTGGAACACCGGGGAGCTGTTTTTT.

V gene TRBV5-1 combines with J gene TRBJ2-3; 9 nucleotides agree with TRBD1. The CDR3 spans 16 residues. V gave up 4 bases and J gave up 0 bases; unmatched junction bases: 6. CDR1 SGHRS and CDR2 YFSETQ come from the germline V gene. The CDR3 DNA is TGCGCCAGCAGCCGAGGGACAGGGAGGAGCACAGATACGCAGTATTTT. Translation: CASSRGTGRSTDTQYF.

The chain combines TRBV7-2 with TRBJ2-5; weak D call: TRBD1 (5 bases). Trimming took 5 bases from V and 5 from J, leaving 12 bases between them. The CDR3 runs to 13 residues. CDR1 and CDR2 from the germline V gene are SGHTA and FQGNSA. For the CDR3, the DNA is TGTGCCAGCAGCCTCGCAGGGCGGGAGACCCAGTACTTC. Encoded protein: CASSLAGRETQYF.

This chain links TRBV25-1 with TRBJ2-1; 9 positions agree with TRBD2. CDR1 and CDR2 (germline): MGHDK, SYGVNS. The CDR3 sequence is 12 residues long. V shed 8 bases and J 15 bases; nucleotides not matched to a gene: 11. CDR3 in amino acids: CASGTSTPYRFF. As DNA, the CDR3 is TGTGCCAGCGGGACTAGCACACCGTATCGGTTCTTC.

The genes are TRBV7-2 and TRBJ2-3; perhaps TRBD2 as D (5 bases). CDR1 SGHTA and CDR2 FQGNSA come from the germline V gene. The length of the CDR3 is 14 residues. Trimming shortened V by 5 bases and J by 2 bases, and 11 bases separated the two germline ends. The DNA for the CDR3 is TGTGCCAGCAGCCTGGACTTCGACACAGATACGCAGTATTTT. It is translated as CASSLDFDTDTQYF.

Only a few counts were recorded for this clone. The chain carries TRBV28 and TRBJ2-7; possibly TRBD1 for D (5 bases). Deletions cut 5 bases from V and 6 bases from J, with 20 bases between. CDR1 and CDR2 from the germline V gene are MDHEN and SYDVKM. The CDR3 consists of 15 residues. Written as DNA, the CDR3 is TGTGCCAGCAGTGGCCACGAAGGGGTAGGTGTCGAGCAGTACTTC. It codes for CASSGHEGVGVEQYF.

This chain uses TRBV7-9 with TRBJ1-5; the D is unclear. CDR3 size: 17 residues. Trimming shortened V by 5 bases and J by 0 bases, and 17 bases separated the two germline ends. The germline gives CDR1 SEHNR, CDR2 FQNEAQ (reference sequence). The CDR3 DNA reads TGTGCCAGCAGCCAGACCGGCGCGAGGCATAGCAATCAGCCCCAGCATTTT. Translating gives CASSQTGARHSNQPQHF.

V gene TRBV18 combines with J gene TRBJ1-2; no firm D call. The CDR3 has 14 amino acids. V was shortened by 8 bases and J by 2 bases, with 15 bases between the two germline ends. Germline V gives CDR1 KGHSH, CDR2 LQKENI. The CDR3 spells CASTYLEGNYGYTF. For the CDR3, the DNA is TGTGCCAGCACCTATCTGGAGGGCAACTATGGCTACACCTTC.

The chain carries TRBV2 and TRBJ1-2, with 10 bases matching TRBD1. This CDR3 has 14 amino acids. The germline V gene has CDR1 SNHLY and CDR2 FYNNEI. The V and J ends lost 6 bases and 5 bases, in that order; junction bases with no gene match: 6. The DNA for the CDR3 is TGTGCCAGCAGGGGGACAGGGGAGCGGTATGGCTACACCTTC. Its protein product is CASRGTGERYGYTF.